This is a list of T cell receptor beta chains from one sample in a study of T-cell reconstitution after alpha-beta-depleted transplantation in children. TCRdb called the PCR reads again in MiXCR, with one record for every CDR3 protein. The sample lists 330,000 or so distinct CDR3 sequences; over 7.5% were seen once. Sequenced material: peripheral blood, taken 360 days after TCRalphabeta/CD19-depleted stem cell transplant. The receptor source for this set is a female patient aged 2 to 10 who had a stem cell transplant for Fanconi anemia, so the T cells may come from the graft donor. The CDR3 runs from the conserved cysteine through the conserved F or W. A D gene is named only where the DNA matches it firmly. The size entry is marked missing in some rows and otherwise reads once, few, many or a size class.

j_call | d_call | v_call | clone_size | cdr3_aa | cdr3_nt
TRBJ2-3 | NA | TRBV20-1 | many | CSAERGRQAGDTQYF | TGCAGTGCCGAGAGGGGTCGTCAGGCCGGAGATACGCAGTATTTT
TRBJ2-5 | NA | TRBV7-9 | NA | CASSLAPLRVRETQYF | TGTGCCAGCAGCTTAGCGCCCCTCCGGGTTCGAGAGACCCAGTACTTC
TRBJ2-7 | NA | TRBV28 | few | CASKSLGSSYEQYF | TGTGCCAGCAAGTCCCTCGGGAGTTCCTACGAGCAGTACTTC
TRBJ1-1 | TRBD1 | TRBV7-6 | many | CASSLDRASTNTEAFF | TGTGCCAGCAGCTTGGACAGGGCCTCGACGAACACTGAAGCTTTCTTT
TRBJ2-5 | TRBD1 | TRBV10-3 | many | CAISDPGQGETQYF | TGTGCCATCAGTGATCCCGGACAGGGAGAGACCCAGTACTTC
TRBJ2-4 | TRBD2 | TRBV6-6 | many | CASSPRGRGLAGFVAKNIQYF | TGTGCCAGCAGTCCCCGGGGGAGGGGACTAGCGGGTTTTGTAGCCAAAAACATTCAGTACTTC
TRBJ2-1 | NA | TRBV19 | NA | CASSVSTAGYNEQFF | TGTGCCAGTAGTGTCTCGACCGCAGGGTACAATGAGCAGTTCTTC
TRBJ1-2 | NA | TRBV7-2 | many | CASSLVRTNYGYTF | TGTGCCAGCAGCTTAGTGCGAACTAACTATGGCTACACCTTC
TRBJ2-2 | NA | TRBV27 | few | CASSFSRDFNTGELFF | TGTGCCAGCAGTTTTTCCAGGGATTTTAACACCGGGGAGCTGTTTTTT
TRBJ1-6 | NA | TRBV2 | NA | CARSGSGNSPLHF | TGTGCCAGGAGTGGGTCGGGGAATTCACCCCTCCACTTT
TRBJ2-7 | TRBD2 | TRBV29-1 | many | CSVDAGLAGVHYEQYF | TGCAGCGTTGATGCAGGACTAGCGGGAGTACACTACGAGCAGTACTTC
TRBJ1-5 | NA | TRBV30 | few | CAWSVRGQPQHF | TGTGCCTGGAGTGTAAGGGGCCAGCCCCAGCATTTT
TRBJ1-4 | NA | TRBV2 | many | CASSEGTATNEKLFF | TGTGCCAGCAGTGAAGGGACCGCAACTAATGAAAAACTGTTTTTT
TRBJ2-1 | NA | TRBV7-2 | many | CASSLYEQFF | TGTGCCAGCAGCTTATATGAGCAGTTCTTC
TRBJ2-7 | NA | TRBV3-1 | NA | CASSPQQSLSGDPYEQYF | TGTGCCAGCAGCCCACAGCAAAGCCTATCAGGGGATCCCTACGAGCAGTACTTC
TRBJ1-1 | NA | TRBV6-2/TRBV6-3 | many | CASSSPREFYTEAFF | TGTGCCAGCAGTTCCCCCAGGGAATTCTACACTGAAGCTTTCTTT